The TCR beta chain under discussion was sequenced for a study of shared T cell receptors in the human thymus. Profiled with immunoSEQ multiplex PCR; TCRdb holds only in-frame clones, not every one. The profile shows some 720,000 clones, approximately 90% of them singletons. The CDR3 length is 22 residues. Germline loops: CDR1 LGHNA, CDR2 YSLEER. The J segment lost 4 bases and the V segment lost 0 bases, leaving 24 bases of the junction unmatched. These data were also reused for a study on human thymus T cells. That report adds: Having corrective surgery for congenital heart defects, healthy Finnish infants were the ones who donated. Thymic tissue was derived from resections collected during corrective heart surgery.

V usage is TRBV4-3 and J usage is TRBJ2-5, with 9 nucleotides matching TRBD2. Sequenced input: thymocytes. This sequence originates from a boy less than two years old with a congenital heart defect. CDR3 nucleotides: TGCGCCAGCAGCCAAGATCGGGGGCGGGCGGGAGGGCCCCAAAGGGCGGGAGAGACCCAGTACTTC. This sequence encodes CASSQDRGRAGGPQRAGETQYF.